Listed here are 5 T cell receptor beta chains from one sample, sequenced in a study of blood T cell repertoires in COVID-19. The data were produced by immunoSEQ multiplex PCR, yet TCRdb's version contains in-frame clones alone and is incomplete. This table holds about 170,000 clones, around nine tenths found once. Sequencing was done on a sample of peripheral blood. The origin of the receptors is an elderly woman with COVID-19, enrolled during active disease.

Here the CDR3 reads CASSEGSKLFNQPQHF. CDR3 bases: TGTGCCAGCAGTGAAGGTAGCAAGCTATTCAATCAGCCCCAGCATTTT. V is TRBV6-1 and J is TRBJ1-5; D not certain. The CDR3 has 16 amino acids. From germline, CDR1 is MNHNS and CDR2 SASEGT. Trimming cost V 1 base and J 3 bases, with 13 bases left between them.

CDR3 loop: CAIGQGNEKLFF. CDR3 DNA sequence: TGTGCCATCGGACAGGGTAATGAAAAACTGTTTTTT. The gene calls are TRBV10-3 and TRBJ1-4; 8 bases fit TRBD1. The CDR3 extends over 12 amino acids. The V and J ends lost 8 bases and 4 bases, in that order; junction bases with no gene match: 0. The germline gives CDR1 ENHRY, CDR2 SYGVKD.

On this clone itself: Other DNA sequences of this sample code for an identical CDR3. The chain combines TRBV18 with TRBJ1-1; D is unresolved. The CDR3 contains 13 residues. Between the trimmed V and J ends, which lost 2 bases and 1 base, there was a span of 5 bases. CDR1 is KGHSH, CDR2 LQKENI, per germline. The CDR3 is CASSPAGNTEAFF. CDR3 nucleotides: TGTGCCAGCTCACCAGCGGGGAACACTGAAGCTTTCTTT.

V gene TRBV5-1 combines with J gene TRBJ2-3, with a tentative D call TRBD1 (7 bases). Germline V gene data show CDR1 as SGHRS and CDR2 as YFSETQ. The V and J ends lost 1 base and 0 bases respectively, with 15 bases between them. The CDR3 is made up of 17 amino acids. The CDR3 loop is CASSLPRGATSTDTQYF. As DNA, the CDR3 is TGCGCCAGCAGCTTGCCCAGGGGGGCGACTAGCACAGATACGCAGTATTTT. Full variable domain (outside the CDR3, taken from reference TRBV5-1 and TRBJ2-3): KAGVTQTPRYLIKTRGQQVTLSCSPISGHRSVSWYQQTPGQGLQFLFEYFSETQRNKGNFPGRFSGRQFSNSRSEMNVSTLELGDSALYLCASSLPRGATSTDTQYFGPGTRLTVL.

The gene calls are TRBV10-3 and TRBJ2-7; 9 bases match TRBD1. The trim removed 9 bases at V and 3 bases at J, leaving 6 bases unmatched. The CDR3 runs to 13 residues. From germline, CDR1 is ENHRY and CDR2 SYGVKD. The CDR3 is CAIGTGYNYEQYF. The CDR3 DNA follows: TGTGCCATTGGGACAGGGTATAACTACGAGCAGTACTTC.